This T cell receptor beta chain was sequenced in a study of blood T cells in healthy people across ages. Study-level findings and limits: Versus aged donors, long-lived donors had higher diversity and more naive CD4+ cells. PBMCs that were unsorted prevented a conclusive naive versus antigen-experienced comparison.

The authors ran a second PCR of about 7 to 12 cycles using a sample-barcoded 5' primer and a J-beta primer mix. Researchers report that each sample yielded at least 2.5 million CDR3-containing paired-end reads. TCRdb reprocessed the 5' RACE reads via MiXCR and lists one record per CDR3 protein. The table has roughly 560,000 distinct CDR3 sequences, 24% seen once; the top ten hold just over 8.5%. CDR1 and CDR2 (germline): ENHRY, SYGVKD. CDR3 length equals 13 residues. With respect to this clonotype: What it binds is unknown.

These same records also appear under a second study, on T cells of mothers and their children. As that study records: All donors were healthy and Caucasian; they were a few mothers and their six children.

The chain couples TRBV10-3 to TRBJ2-5; the D gene is possibly TRBD2 (5 bases). The last part of the DNA fits TRBJ2-7 better; the J call may be wrong. What was sequenced was blood. The source of this sequence is a boy younger than 18 in good health. The CDR3 DNA sequence: TGTGCCATCAGTGCTAGCAGGAACAACGAGCAGTACTTC. Its protein is CAISASRNNEQYF.